This TCR beta chain emerged from a study of T cells in Graves' hyperthyroidism and ophthalmopathy. Active moderate-to-severe ophthalmopathy, Clinical Activity Score at least 3, NOSPECS at least 4, under 3 months' duration. Uncontrolled infections, other autoimmune diseases, pregnancy or lactation led to exclusion of patients. Trimming pared 5 bases from V and 2 bases from J, leaving 10 bases between. The CDR3 loop spans 14 amino acids. Germline V gene lookup returns CDR1 MNHNS and CDR2 SASEGT. Amplified TCR beta CDR3 regions came from RNA transcripts. RT-PCR in the first round (using the HTBI primer set) targeted the TCR CDR3. TCRdb used MiXCR to reprocess the multiplex PCR reads, holding one entry per CDR3 protein. The profile shows roughly 280,000 distinct CDR3 sequences, 22% of them singletons.

The sequenced sample consisted of blood. This receptor was taken from a man aged 25 to 45 with Graves' ophthalmopathy. The chain combines TRBV6-1 with TRBJ1-5; no firm D call. DNA of the CDR3: TGTGCCAGCAGTCCCACTACCGGCAATCAGCCCCAGCATTTT. Protein sequence: CASSPTTGNQPQHF.